The clone carrying this TCR beta chain was counted at least ten times. Its target is not known. V lost 1 base and J lost 7, with 17 bases in between. Germline loops: CDR1 MGHRA, CDR2 YSYEKL. The CDR3 has 15 residues. This specimen comes from a study of CD8 T cells in ankylosing spondylitis. Findings and limits, study-wide: Ankylosing spondylitis blood appeared to be characterized by a TCR beta motif of 7 to 9 highly homologous variants.

Libraries for TCR beta were made by quantitative 5'-RACE with molecular barcodes. TCRdb reprocessed the 5' RACE reads with MiXCR, giving one entry per CDR3 protein. Altogether 200,000 to 250,000 distinct CDR3 sequences are present, 15% to 20% being singletons, with the ten largest covering approximately 42%. The material sequenced was blood, either unsorted or a sorted T cell fraction (not recorded which). The chain combines TRBV4-1 with TRBJ2-7, with a tentative D call TRBD2 (5 bases). The receptor was derived from a male donor with ankylosing spondylitis. As DNA, the CDR3 is TGCGCCAGCAGCCAAGTTTCTGACGGGGTTCTGGAGCAGTACTTC. Translating gives CASSQVSDGVLEQYF.